What follows are 28 T cell receptor beta chains derived from one specimen sequenced in a study of long-term antiretroviral therapy in people with HIV. immunoSEQ v3.0 was run at survey level. Measured with immunoSEQ multiplex PCR; TCRdb has only the in-frame clones, and not every one. The data contain 20,000 to 25,000 clones, around 85% of them singletons. The sequenced sample was unsorted PBMCs, obtained 1.2 years after starting antiretroviral therapy. The origin of the receptors is a man aged 45-60 years with HIV.

The CDR3 sequence: CASSLVHIDSYEQYF. CDR3 bases: TGTGCCAGCAGCTTAGTGCACATAGACTCTTACGAGCAGTACTTC. The V gene is TRBV7-2, the J gene TRBJ2-7; D uncertain. Germline assignment: CDR1 SGHTA and CDR2 FQGNSA. Trimming took 1 base from V and 4 from J, leaving 14 bases between them. The CDR3 runs 15 residues. The variable domain in full, with the rest retrieved from reference TRBV7-2 and TRBJ2-7, is GAGVSQSPSNKVTEKGKDVELRCDPISGHTALYWYRQSLGQGLEFLIYFQGNSAPDKSGLPSDRFSAERTGGSVSTLTIQRTQQEDSAVYLCASSLVHIDSYEQYFGPGTRLTVT.

This clone came up a few times. The chain uses TRBV6-4 and TRBJ2-3, with 8 positions matching TRBD1. Losses at the gene ends were 0 bases for V and 3 bases for J; bases not matched to a gene: 2. The germline CDR1 and CDR2 sequences are MRHNA and SNTAGT. This CDR3 is built from 15 residues. CDR3 DNA: TGTGCCAGCAGTGACTCGACAGGGGAGACAGATACGCAGTATTTT. This sequence encodes CASSDSTGETDTQYF.

The chain carries TRBV10-2 and TRBJ2-3; the match to TRBD2 covers 10 bases. V lost 2 bases, J lost 1 base, and 12 bases stayed unmatched. The CDR3 sequence is 19 residues long. CDR1 and CDR2 from the germline V gene are WSHSY and SAAADI. In DNA form, the CDR3 reads TGCGCCAGCAGTGAGGGGAGCGGGGGGGCCTGGGAGGGCACAGATACGCAGTATTTT. The encoded protein is CASSEGSGGAWEGTDTQYF.

The J gene is TRBJ1-2, the V gene TRBV7-9; D not resolved. The CDR3 totals 13 residues. The ends were cut back, 5 bases at V and 8 bases at J, with 15 bases in the middle. Per the germline V gene, CDR1 is SEHNR and CDR2 is FQNEAQ (reference sequence). The chain's CDR3 is CASSPEVLVGYTF. CDR3 nucleotide sequence: TGTGCCAGCAGCCCCGAAGTATTAGTAGGCTACACCTTC.

This clone was counted once. The rearrangement uses TRBV15 and TRBJ1-5; 10 bases line up with TRBD1. This CDR3 region has 17 residues. The germline CDR1 and CDR2 sequences are LNHNV and YYDKDF (reference sequence). V was pared by 1 base and J by 6 bases, with 9 bases of the junction left unmatched. This chain's CDR3 is CATSRGGTGDGSQPQHF. The CDR3 DNA reads as TGTGCCACCAGCAGAGGGGGGACAGGGGACGGTTCTCAGCCCCAGCATTTT.

The J gene is TRBJ2-3, the V gene TRBV11-2; no reliable D call. CDR3 length equals 13 residues. V was pared by 6 bases and J by 0 bases, with 7 bases between. Germline CDR1 reads SGHAT; CDR2 reads FQNNGV. The CDR3 loop reads CASRHSSTDTQYF. The CDR3 DNA reads as TGTGCCAGCAGGCACAGTAGCACAGATACGCAGTATTTT.

Only a few counts were recorded for this clone. This rearrangement joins TRBV19 to TRBJ1-1; no clear D gene. The CDR3 covers 14 residues. The germline CDR1 and CDR2 sequences are LNHDA and SQIVND (reference sequence). V lost 1 base, J lost 1 base, and 7 bases lay in between. CDR3 nucleotides: TGTGCCAGTAGTATAGGGCAGGAGAACACTGAAGCTTTCTTT. Protein: CASSIGQENTEAFF.

V and J are TRBV13 and TRBJ2-5; D is possibly TRBD1 or TRBD2 (5 bases each). The ends were cut back, 2 bases at V and 2 bases at J, with 9 bases in the middle. Germline loops: CDR1 PRHDT, CDR2 FYEKMQ (reference sequence). The CDR3 extends over 14 amino acids. The CDR3 reads CASSLTGGQETQYF. The CDR3 DNA reads TGTGCCAGCAGCTTAACTGGGGGTCAAGAGACCCAGTACTTC.

The V gene is TRBV6-1, the J gene TRBJ1-1; no clear D gene. Germline lookup yields CDR1 MNHNS and CDR2 SASEGT. This CDR3 contains 9 residues. Between the trimmed V and J ends, which lost 4 bases and 9 bases, there was a span of 3 bases. CDR3 sequence: CASSAQAFF. DNA for the CDR3: TGTGCCAGCAGTGCACAAGCTTTCTTT.

The chain uses TRBV10-3 and TRBJ1-3, with unresolved D. CDR3 size: 18 residues. The V gene lost 1 base and the J gene lost 4 bases, with 20 bases spanning the gap. CDR1 is ENHRY and CDR2 is SYGVKD in the germline V gene. DNA of the CDR3: TGTGCCATCAGTGAGTTGAACCCGACATCGTCTAAAGGAAACACCATATATTTT. Its protein is CAISELNPTSSKGNTIYF.

The chain employs TRBV15 and TRBJ1-1, with D uncertain. The CDR3 has 13 residues. Germline loops: CDR1 LNHNV, CDR2 YYDKDF (reference sequence). V gave up 0 bases and J gave up 4 bases, with 6 bases separating them. CDR3 in amino acids: CATSREPSTEAFF. The CDR3, as DNA: TGTGCCACCAGCAGAGAACCGAGCACTGAAGCTTTCTTT.

V usage is TRBV2 and J usage is TRBJ2-7; 8 bases match TRBD2. Germline V gene lookup returns CDR1 SNHLY and CDR2 FYNNEI. The CDR3 length is 18 residues. J gave up 0 bases and V 0 bases, and 10 bases lay outside the gene matches. For the CDR3, the DNA is TGTGCCAGCAGTGAAGCGCTGAGCGGGGGCACCACCTCCTACGAGCAGTACTTC. Amino acid sequence: CASSEALSGGTTSYEQYF.

The count of this clone is one. The chain uses TRBV7-9 and TRBJ1-1; D unclear. CDR3 length: 12 residues. Trimming took 4 bases from V and 5 from J, leaving 8 bases between them. Germline CDR1 reads SEHNR; CDR2 reads FQNEAQ (reference sequence). In nucleotides, the CDR3 is TGTGCCAGCAGCTCGGGCTTGACTGAAGCTTTCTTT. Amino acids: CASSSGLTEAFF.

The genes are TRBV7-4 and TRBJ2-3; 14 bases are a match to TRBD2. This CDR3 spans 18 amino acids. From germline, CDR1 is SGHVT and CDR2 SQSDAQ. The CDR3 reads CSVLTSGGEKTTEDTQYF. As DNA, the CDR3 is TGTTCTGTATTGACTAGCGGGGGGGAGAAGACAACGGAAGATACGCAGTATTTT.

The chain employs TRBV30 and TRBJ1-1; D remains ambiguous. Germline V gene data show CDR1 as GTSNPN and CDR2 as SVGIG (reference sequence). The V and J ends lost 5 bases and 3 bases respectively, with 10 bases between them. This CDR3 spans 12 amino acids. The CDR3 DNA reads as TGTGCCTGGGGGCCCGGATACACTGAAGCTTTCTTT. Protein product: CAWGPGYTEAFF.

This chain uses TRBV11-1 with TRBJ2-1, with D possibly being TRBD2 (6 bases). Deletions cut 3 bases from V and 6 bases from J, with 12 bases between. The germline V gene encodes CDR1 SGHAT and CDR2 FQDESV (reference sequence). The CDR3 consists of 14 residues. The CDR3 here is CASSFRDSLNEQFF. CDR3 DNA sequence: TGTGCCAGCAGCTTCAGGGACTCCCTCAATGAGCAGTTCTTC. The full variable domain, in which reference TRBV11-1 and TRBJ2-1 provide the parts outside the CDR3, is EAEVAQSPRYKITEKSQAVAFWCDPISGHATLYWYRQILGQGPELLVQFQDESVVDDSQLPKDRFSAERLKGVDSTLKIQPAELGDSAMYLCASSFRDSLNEQFFGPGTRLTVL.

The chain links TRBV6-6 to TRBJ1-1; D not certain. Deletions cut 5 bases from V and 1 base from J, with 14 bases between. CDR3 length: 15 amino acids. CDR1 is MNHNY and CDR2 is SVGAGI in the germline V gene (reference sequence). The CDR3 DNA reads as TGTGCCAGCAGTGCTGGGGATGATGCGAACACTGAAGCTTTCTTT. Translated: CASSAGDDANTEAFF.

In nucleotides, the CDR3 is TGTGCCAGCAACCCCCTAAAGGGACCTACCGGGGCCAACGTCCTGACTTTC. This encodes CASNPLKGPTGANVLTF. The V gene is TRBV7-9, the J gene TRBJ2-6; D is possibly TRBD1 or TRBD2 (5 bases each). Looked up from germline, CDR1 is SEHNR and CDR2 is FQNEAQ (reference sequence). The germline V and J ends were trimmed by 7 bases and 4 bases, with 20 bases remaining between them. The CDR3 runs 17 residues.

This sequence joins TRBV11-2 and TRBJ1-1, with 7 bases lining up with TRBD1. Germline V gives CDR1 SGHAT, CDR2 FQNNGV. This CDR3 is 14 amino acids long. With 7 bases clipped from V and 3 bases from J, the junction kept 8 bases outside the gene matches. As DNA, the CDR3 is TGTGCCAGCACCTGGCAGGGGGGGTACACTGAAGCTTTCTTT. Amino acids: CASTWQGGYTEAFF.

The V call is TRBV10-1, the J call TRBJ1-5; D possibly corresponds to TRBD1 (6 bases). V was pared by 3 bases and J by 0 bases, with 12 bases between. This CDR3 has 16 residues. Germline V lookup: CDR1 WNHNN, CDR2 SYGVQD (reference sequence). The CDR3 region has the DNA TGCGCCAGCAGTGATCCGGACAGCACTAGCAATCAGCCCCAGCATTTT. Translating it yields CASSDPDSTSNQPQHF.

This clone was seen only a few times. V usage is TRBV6-6 and J usage is TRBJ1-2; D might be TRBD1 (5 bases). CDR3 length: 13 amino acids. Germline V lookup: CDR1 MNHNY, CDR2 SVGAGI (reference sequence). The V gene lost 2 bases and the J gene lost 2 bases, with 6 bases spanning the gap. The CDR3 is CASSYGGNYGYTF. CDR3 nucleotides: TGTGCCAGCAGTTACGGGGGAAACTATGGCTACACCTTC.

On this clone itself: Sequence at one end of the junction differs from germline and may be a read error. The chain links TRBV7-7 to TRBJ2-7; tentative D call: TRBD2 (5 bases). The CDR3 is 13 residues long. Germline V gives CDR1 SSHAT, CDR2 FNYEAQ (reference sequence). CDR3 sequence: CASSAGGSYEQYF. CDR3 coding DNA: TGTGCTAGCAGCGCAGGAGGTTCCTACGAGCAGTACTTC.

The V gene is TRBV29-1, the J gene TRBJ1-1; D gene ambiguous. Deletions cut 1 base from V and 5 bases from J, with 5 bases between. Germline V gene data show CDR1 as SQVTM and CDR2 as ANQGSEA. The CDR3 spans 11 residues. The CDR3 DNA reads as TGCAGCGTTGAAGGGGGAACTGAAGCTTTCTTT. Translation gives CSVEGGTEAFF.

This chain connects TRBV28 to TRBJ1-5; 8 bases are shared with TRBD1. V lost 5 bases, J lost 2 bases, and 8 bases stayed unmatched. Germline CDR1 reads MDHEN; CDR2 reads SYDVKM. CDR3 length: 16 amino acids. CDR3 residues: CASSLFGQGGNQPQHF. The CDR3 DNA sequence: TGTGCCAGCAGTCTCTTCGGACAGGGAGGCAATCAGCCCCAGCATTTT.

This chain uses TRBV15 with TRBJ2-3, with D tentatively TRBD2 (6 bases). CDR3 size: 16 residues. V was cut by 1 base and J by 2 bases, with 13 bases left in between. Looked up from germline, CDR1 is LNHNV and CDR2 is YYDKDF (reference sequence). The CDR3 nucleotides read TGTGCCACCAGCAGAGTAACGGGGGTCTTCACAGATACGCAGTATTTT. Amino acid sequence: CATSRVTGVFTDTQYF.

The V and J genes are TRBV2 and TRBJ1-5; D is unresolved. This CDR3 region has 16 residues. Germline V lookup: CDR1 SNHLY, CDR2 FYNNEI. The V gene lost 2 bases and the J gene lost 5 bases, with 16 bases spanning the gap. CDR3 residues: CASSEFRSAHDQPQHF. CDR3 nucleotides: TGTGCCAGCAGTGAATTTCGTTCGGCCCACGATCAGCCCCAGCATTTT.

The V and J genes are TRBV7-2 and TRBJ2-7, with 7 nucleotides matching TRBD1. Germline CDR1 and CDR2: SGHTA and FQGNSA. The CDR3 consists of 14 residues. V lost 7 bases, J lost 4 bases, and 10 bases stayed unmatched. DNA for the CDR3: TGTGCCAGCACCAACTTCGACAGGGAATACGAGCAGTACTTC. The encoded protein is CASTNFDREYEQYF.

This clone has just a few counts. Here the CDR3 DNA reads TGTGCCAGCGGGACAGGGGTTTTAAATGAGCAGTTCTTC. It encodes CASGTGVLNEQFF. The V call is TRBV6-5, the J call TRBJ2-1; 10 positions match TRBD1. CDR1 MNHEY and CDR2 SVGAGI come from the germline V gene. This CDR3 is 13 amino acids long. The J segment lost 7 bases and the V segment lost 8 bases, leaving 5 bases of the junction unmatched.